What follows are 27 T cell receptor beta chains derived from one specimen sequenced in a study of chemoradiotherapy in HPV16-positive cancers. The repertoire was sequenced with immunoSEQ multiplex PCR; TCRdb's copy has only in-frame clones and lacks some. The repertoire consists of about 7,900 clones, with approximately 80% occurring once and the leading ten covering 1.9%. Specimen collection occurred from a patient who underwent chemoradiotherapy. Source of these receptors: a human donor with HPV-associated anogenital cancer.

This chain links TRBV14 with TRBJ1-2, with 7 bases identical to TRBD1. The V gene end was trimmed by 5 bases and the J gene end by 4 bases; junction bases not matched to a gene: 4. Germline CDR1 SGHDN, CDR2 FVKESK. The CDR3 runs to 13 residues. CDR3 DNA: TGTGCCAGCAGCGGACGGACAGGCTATGGCTACACCTTC. This translates into CASSGRTGYGYTF.

Only a few counts were recorded for this clone. The rearrangement joins TRBV7-2 to TRBJ1-2; D unclear. CDR1 is SGHTA and CDR2 is FQGNSA in the germline V gene. Trimming stripped 0 bases from V and 6 bases from J, with 8 bases between. CDR3 size: 13 residues. This CDR3 is CASSLAGDDGYTF. CDR3 DNA sequence: TGTGCCAGCAGCTTAGCCGGGGATGATGGCTACACCTTC.

V usage is TRBV5-1 and J usage is TRBJ2-1; 7 positions agree with TRBD1. Germline CDR1 is SGHRS and CDR2 is YFSETQ. The V segment lost 4 bases and the J segment 7 bases; nucleotides outside the gene matches: 8. The CDR3 spans 14 residues. DNA for the CDR3: TGCGCCAGCAGCCCACCGGGACAGTTTAATGAGCAGTTCTTC. Its protein is CASSPPGQFNEQFF.

The chain joins TRBV5-6 to TRBJ1-2; D is perhaps TRBD1 (6 bases). This CDR3 contains 15 residues. The germline V gene has CDR1 SGHDT and CDR2 YYEEEE. Trimming pared 0 bases from V and 5 bases from J, leaving 14 bases between. The CDR3 loop is CASSLATGGGYGYTF. DNA for the CDR3: TGTGCCAGCAGCTTGGCCACGGGAGGGGGGTATGGCTACACCTTC.

For the CDR3, the DNA is TGTGCCAGCAGCCCGAGTCTTCCAGGGTCTCGGTACTTC. Its protein is CASSPSLPGSRYF. The rearrangement links TRBV14 to TRBJ2-7, with D perhaps TRBD1 (5 bases). The V end lost 4 bases, the J end lost 12 bases, and 19 bases lay between the germline ends. This CDR3 has 13 amino acids. The germline CDR1 and CDR2 sequences are SGHDN and FVKESK.

The chain links TRBV28 to TRBJ2-5; D ambiguous. CDR3 length: 14 residues. Looked up from germline, CDR1 is MDHEN and CDR2 is SYDVKM. V lost 2 bases, J lost 0 bases, and 7 bases lay in between. DNA for the CDR3: TGTGCCAGCAGTTTACCGGCGTACCAAGAGACCCAGTACTTC. Encoded protein: CASSLPAYQETQYF.

Note on this clone: A read error may account for a junction end that differs from germline. The chain recombines TRBV6-4 with TRBJ2-1; D is undetermined. The CDR3 has 13 residues. Looked up from germline, CDR1 is MRHNA and CDR2 is SNTAGT. CDR3 protein: CASRANSDNEQFF. The CDR3 coding sequence is TGTGCCAGCAGGGCAAACTCCGACAATGAGCAGTTCTTC.

The chain is built from TRBV6-5 and TRBJ2-7; the D is unclear. The ends were cut back, 4 bases at V and 7 bases at J, with 17 bases in the middle. CDR3 size: 14 residues. In germline, CDR1 is MNHEY, CDR2 SVGAGI. Here the CDR3 DNA reads TGTGCCAGCAGTTCCGATATATGGACCCCGGAGCAGTACTTC. Its protein is CASSSDIWTPEQYF.

The chain couples TRBV5-1 to TRBJ2-1, with D uncertain. Germline CDR1 and CDR2: SGHRS and YFSETQ. The CDR3 totals 13 residues. V lost 6 bases and J lost 3, with 10 bases in between. CDR3 DNA: TGCGCCAGCACCCCCCCGGGCTACAATGAGCAGTTCTTC. Protein sequence: CASTPPGYNEQFF.

The V gene is TRBV29-1, the J gene TRBJ2-7, with no clear D. V gave up 2 bases and J gave up 2 bases, with 10 bases separating them. Germline CDR1 and CDR2: SQVTM and ANQGSEA. The CDR3 is made up of 13 amino acids. DNA for the CDR3: TGCAGCGTTGAAACCCATGGCACCTACGAGCAGTACTTC. Residues: CSVETHGTYEQYF.

V gene TRBV4-2 combines with J gene TRBJ2-2; 10 bases map to TRBD2. V gave up 4 bases and J gave up 5 bases; unmatched junction bases: 13. This CDR3 contains 18 residues. Germline lookup yields CDR1 LGHNA and CDR2 YNFKEQ. The CDR3 protein is CASSPVGLAGGRTGELFF. DNA of the CDR3: TGTGCCAGCAGCCCAGTAGGCTTAGCGGGAGGCCGGACCGGGGAGCTGTTTTTT.

The chain has TRBV7-9 and TRBJ2-6; D gene uncertain. The CDR3 runs to 15 residues. The germline V gene encodes CDR1 SEHNR and CDR2 FQNEAQ (reference sequence). V shed 5 bases and J shed 11 bases, with 19 bases lying between them. CDR3 residues: CASSPPRLGIDVLTF. The DNA for the CDR3 is TGTGCCAGCAGCCCTCCCCGGTTGGGGATAGACGTCCTGACTTTC.

The V and J genes are TRBV28 and TRBJ1-3; D is ambiguous. Deletions cut 3 bases from V and 7 bases from J, with 4 bases between. The germline CDR1 and CDR2 sequences are MDHEN and SYDVKM. This CDR3 has 11 residues. Here the CDR3 reads CASSFWNTIYF. In DNA, the CDR3 is TGTGCCAGCAGTTTTTGGAACACCATATATTTT.

The chain employs TRBV27 and TRBJ1-2, with a weak D call TRBD1 (6 bases). The length of the CDR3 is 14 residues. Trimming stripped 4 bases from V and 4 bases from J, with 13 bases between. The germline V gene encodes CDR1 MNHEY and CDR2 SMNVEV (reference sequence). The chain's CDR3 is CASSSGAPIYGYTF. In DNA form, the CDR3 reads TGTGCCAGCAGTTCAGGGGCACCCATCTATGGCTACACCTTC.

The V gene is TRBV5-6, the J gene TRBJ2-1; D is uncertain. V was shortened by 3 bases and J by 9 bases, with 10 bases between the two germline ends. From germline, CDR1 is SGHDT and CDR2 YYEEEE. This CDR3 region has 12 residues. CDR3 DNA sequence: TGTGCCAGCAGCTCAGTCCTGGGTGAGCAGTTCTTC. Its protein is CASSSVLGEQFF.

V and J are TRBV5-1 and TRBJ2-2; maybe TRBD2 (6 bases). The CDR3 spans 15 residues. Germline V gene data show CDR1 as SGHRS and CDR2 as YFSETQ. Between the trimmed V and J ends, which lost 7 bases and 6 bases, there was a span of 19 bases. The CDR3 loop reads CASPRRVVVPGELFF. The CDR3 coding sequence is TGCGCCAGCCCCAGGAGGGTGGTCGTACCCGGGGAGCTGTTTTTT.

This clone was detected only a few times. V is TRBV6-4 and J is TRBJ2-3; 8 nucleotides line up with TRBD2. The V gene's germline CDR1 is MRHNA and CDR2 SNTAGT. The CDR3 has 14 amino acids. J lost 5 bases, V lost 3 bases, and 4 bases had no gene match. The CDR3 DNA reads TGTGCCAGCAGTGAACTCGCGGGAGGAGATACGCAGTATTTT. Amino acid sequence: CASSELAGGDTQYF.

The V call is TRBV14, the J call TRBJ2-1; TRBD2 agrees at 9 bases. CDR1 is SGHDN and CDR2 is FVKESK in the germline V gene. With 4 bases clipped from V and 8 bases from J, the junction kept 9 bases outside the gene matches. There are 15 residues in the CDR3. The CDR3 DNA reads as TGTGCCAGCAGCCTTAGCGGGAGTAGATGGGATGAGCAGTTCTTC. This translates into CASSLSGSRWDEQFF.

The chain combines TRBV7-3 with TRBJ2-1; 9 nucleotides align to TRBD1. Per the germline V gene, CDR1 is SGHTA and CDR2 is FQGTGA. J gave up 7 bases and V 2 bases, and 9 bases lay outside the gene matches. CDR3 size: 16 residues. CDR3 DNA: TGTGCCAGCAGCTTAGGTTTATGGGACAGGGCAAATGAGCAGTTCTTC. Translating it yields CASSLGLWDRANEQFF.

The chain couples TRBV27 to TRBJ2-1; 11 bases line up with TRBD1. The V segment lost 2 bases and the J segment 9 bases; nucleotides outside the gene matches: 12. Per germline, CDR1 MNHEY and CDR2 SMNVEV (reference sequence). The CDR3 runs 17 residues. The CDR3 nucleotides read TGTGCCAGCAGTTTAAGGACAGGGGGCGTCGGGATGGGTGAGCAGTTCTTC. This encodes CASSLRTGGVGMGEQFF.

The chain employs TRBV5-1 and TRBJ1-3; tentative D call: TRBD1 (5 bases). This CDR3 region has 15 residues. In germline, CDR1 is SGHRS, CDR2 YFSETQ. V shed 6 bases and J shed 0 bases, with 13 bases lying between them. This CDR3 reads CASTADRHSGNTIYF. CDR3 nucleotides: TGCGCCAGCACCGCCGACAGACACTCTGGAAACACCATATATTTT.

This clone came up a few times. J is TRBJ1-3 and V is TRBV5-4; TRBD1 matches at 9 bases. After removal of 2 bases from V and 4 bases from J, the junction contained 4 bases not matched to a gene. This CDR3 spans 15 amino acids. Germline V gives CDR1 SGHNT, CDR2 YYREEE (reference sequence). The CDR3 bases are TGTGCCAGCAGCTTCGGACAGGGGAAAGGAAACACCATATATTTT. Translation gives CASSFGQGKGNTIYF.

The chain is built from TRBV7-9 and TRBJ2-1; D is unclear. CDR3 length: 11 amino acids. V was cut by 1 base and J by 6 bases, with 1 base left in between. Germline lookup yields CDR1 SEHNR and CDR2 FQNEAQ (reference sequence). The CDR3 DNA sequence: TGTGCCAGCAGCTTAGTCAATGAGCAGTTCTTC. Its translation: CASSLVNEQFF.

V gene TRBV5-1 combines with J gene TRBJ2-1, with D unresolved. V was trimmed by 2 bases and J by 6 bases, leaving 3 bases between them. CDR1 is SGHRS and CDR2 is YFSETQ in the germline V gene. The CDR3 covers 11 residues. CDR3 protein: CASSFANEQFF. CDR3 DNA: TGCGCCAGCAGCTTCGCCAATGAGCAGTTCTTC.

The chain employs TRBV19 and TRBJ2-1; 8 positions agree with TRBD1. The CDR3 extends over 16 amino acids. Per the germline V gene, CDR1 is LNHDA and CDR2 is SQIVND (reference sequence). V shed 5 bases, J shed 5 bases, and the junction held 11 bases outside the gene matches. The CDR3 sequence is CASSVYTGTGHNEQFF. The DNA of the CDR3 is TGTGCCAGTAGTGTCTATACCGGGACAGGACACAATGAGCAGTTCTTC.

V is TRBV6-1 and J is TRBJ1-5; D is possibly TRBD1 (6 bases). V gave up 1 base and J gave up 2 bases, with 12 bases separating them. Germline V lookup: CDR1 MNHNS, CDR2 SASEGT. This CDR3 comprises 16 residues. Here the CDR3 DNA reads TGTGCCAGCAGTGAAGAGGGGGGGCTGGGCAATCAGCCCCAGCATTTT. Encoded protein: CASSEEGGLGNQPQHF.

V gene TRBV6-1 combines with J gene TRBJ1-2; 9 bases are shared with TRBD1. The V gene end was trimmed by 7 bases and the J gene end by 6 bases; junction bases not matched to a gene: 9. CDR3 length: 14 residues. The germline gives CDR1 MNHNS, CDR2 SASEGT. CDR3 sequence reads: CASILDRGSDGYTF. In DNA form, the CDR3 reads TGTGCCAGCATTCTCGACAGGGGGTCGGATGGCTACACCTTC.